Below are 5 T cell receptor beta chains sequenced from a single sample in a study of shared clonotypes between healthy human individuals. Assay used: immunoSEQ multiplex PCR; TCRdb lists only in-frame clones, some missing. The repertoire holds about 1.5 million clones, 95% to 99% seen once, with around 0.47% in the top ten. The sample taken for sequencing was naive CD4+ T cells sorted from blood. Subset given: CD45RA+ positively selected. The receptors shown here come from a man aged 25-40 years in good health.

V and J are TRBV7-2 and TRBJ2-3; D possibly corresponds to TRBD2 (6 bases). V lost 3 bases and J 4 bases, leaving 8 bases between the germline ends. Germline CDR1 SGHTA, CDR2 FQGNSA. The CDR3 is 13 residues long. The DNA of the CDR3 is TGTGCCAGCAGCTTGGGACTTTCAGATACGCAGTATTTT. Translating gives CASSLGLSDTQYF.

The CDR3 loop is CAWSVRTGEGGYTF. CDR3 bases: TGTGCCTGGAGTGTACGGACAGGGGAAGGCGGCTACACCTTC. The V call is TRBV30, the J call TRBJ1-2; TRBD1 agrees at 9 bases. Germline assignment: CDR1 GTSNPN and CDR2 SVGIG (reference sequence). CDR3 length: 14 residues. Germline trimming cut 0 bases from V and 8 bases from J; bases unmatched to any gene: 7.

On this clone: The sample contains more than one DNA sequence encoding this CDR3. The chain combines TRBV28 with TRBJ1-5; D is unclear. V was pared by 5 bases and J by 4 bases, with 6 bases between. This CDR3 has 12 amino acids. The germline V gene has CDR1 MDHEN and CDR2 SYDVKM. For the CDR3, the DNA is TGTGCCAGCAGTCGCCCGAATCAGCCCCAGCATTTT. This sequence encodes CASSRPNQPQHF.

This chain connects TRBV19 to TRBJ2-3; 10 bases align to TRBD1. CDR1 and CDR2 (germline): LNHDA, SQIVND (reference sequence). Trimming cost V 3 bases and J 6 bases; bases outside gene matches: 12. The CDR3 extends over 17 amino acids. CDR3 DNA sequence: TGTGCCAGTAGTATGCGTAGGGGACAGGGGTTTATGGATACGCAGTATTTT. This gives the protein CASSMRRGQGFMDTQYF. Variable domain in full (rest from reference TRBV19 and TRBJ2-3): DGGITQSPKYLFRKEGQNVTLSCEQNLNHDAMYWYRQDPGQGLRLIYYSQIVNDFQKGDIAEGYSVSREKKESFPLTVTSAQKNPTAFYLCASSMRRGQGFMDTQYFGPGTRLTVL.

Notes on this clone: The junction departs from the called germline gene at one end, perhaps through a read error. The chain carries TRBV6-5 and TRBJ1-1, with 7 bases matching TRBD1. Germline V gene lookup returns CDR1 MNHEY and CDR2 SVGAGI. The CDR3 extends over 13 amino acids. The CDR3 sequence: CASSATGTGQTVF. In DNA, the CDR3 is TGTGCCAGCAGTGCAACCGGGACGGGACAGACGGTCTTT.